Shown below are 14 T cell receptor beta chains from a single sample sequenced in a study of blood T cell repertoires in COVID-19. Some clones are missing from TCRdb's copy, which holds only in-frame ones; the method was immunoSEQ multiplex PCR. The sample holds over 200,000 clones; more than 90% are singletons and the top ten take approximately 2.6%. Material: peripheral blood. Source of these receptors: a person aged 18-30 years with COVID-19, enrolled during active disease.

V is TRBV7-9 and J is TRBJ2-7, with 11 bases lining up with TRBD2. The J segment lost 6 bases and the V segment lost 4 bases, leaving 5 bases of the junction unmatched. The CDR3 spans 14 residues. Per germline, CDR1 SEHNR and CDR2 FQNEAQ (reference sequence). The CDR3 bases are TGTGCCAGCAGCTCCGGGACTAGCGGAAGCGAGCAGTACTTC. It codes for CASSSGTSGSEQYF. Complete variable domain (other parts from reference TRBV7-9 and TRBJ2-7): DTGVSQNPRHKITKRGQNVTFRCDPISEHNRLYWYRQTLGQGPEFLTYFQNEAQLEKSRLLSDRFSAERPKGSFSTLEIQRTEQGDSAMYLCASSSGTSGSEQYFGPGTRLTVT.

The chain uses TRBV13 and TRBJ1-3; D is unclear. The length of the CDR3 is 15 residues. From germline, CDR1 is PRHDT and CDR2 FYEKMQ (reference sequence). V lost 3 bases, J lost 0 bases, and 9 bases lay in between. The CDR3 loop reads CASSLWAASGNTIYF. The DNA for the CDR3 is TGTGCCAGCAGCTTGTGGGCCGCCTCTGGAAACACCATATATTTT.

This clone was seen just once. This rearrangement joins TRBV11-3 to TRBJ2-3; D is perhaps TRBD1 (5 bases). CDR1 and CDR2 (germline): SGHNT, YENEEA. This CDR3 contains 14 residues. Trimming left V 1 base short and J 6 bases short, with 11 bases between. The DNA for the CDR3 is TGTGCCAGCAGCTTAGGAAGGGGATCCGATACGCAGTATTTT. As protein: CASSLGRGSDTQYF.

V gene TRBV2 combines with J gene TRBJ1-4; D gene unclear. Trimming took off 6 bases at V and 7 bases at J, with 9 bases between the two ends. Germline CDR1 reads SNHLY; CDR2 reads FYNNEI. The CDR3 covers 12 residues. For the CDR3, the DNA is TGTGCCAGCAGACTGGCGGGTGAAAAACTGTTTTTT. This gives the protein CASRLAGEKLFF.

The chain links TRBV29-1 to TRBJ2-3; TRBD2 matches at 10 bases. The length of the CDR3 is 15 residues. V trimming: 3 bases; J trimming: 0 bases; junction bases outside the gene matches: 3. The germline CDR1 and CDR2 sequences are SQVTM and ANQGSEA. This CDR3 reads CSVDGLAESTDTQYF. The CDR3 DNA follows: TGCAGCGTTGATGGACTAGCGGAAAGCACAGATACGCAGTATTTT.

The rearrangement links TRBV5-1 to TRBJ2-2, with 12 bases lining up with TRBD2. There are 17 residues in the CDR3. The germline gives CDR1 SGHRS, CDR2 YFSETQ. V was pared by 4 bases and J by 2 bases, with 6 bases of the junction left unmatched. The chain's CDR3 is CASSGGLAGSNTGELFF. CDR3 in DNA: TGCGCCAGCAGCGGCGGACTAGCGGGGTCAAACACCGGGGAGCTGTTTTTT.

This chain links TRBV13 with TRBJ1-1; D is possibly TRBD1 (6 bases). The ends were cut back, 4 bases at V and 5 bases at J, with 17 bases in the middle. Per germline, CDR1 PRHDT and CDR2 FYEKMQ (reference sequence). This CDR3 spans 15 amino acids. The CDR3 region is CASSSLTGQATEAFF. The CDR3, as DNA: TGTGCCAGCAGCTCGCTGACAGGCCAGGCAACTGAAGCTTTCTTT.

This chain links TRBV27 with TRBJ2-7; 7 nucleotides agree with TRBD1. The CDR3 spans 13 residues. Trimming took 6 bases from V and 1 from J; bases not matched to a gene: 3. The germline V gene has CDR1 MNHEY and CDR2 SMNVEV (reference sequence). This chain's CDR3 is CASSRGQSYEQYF. DNA of the CDR3: TGTGCCAGCAGCCGGGGACAGTCCTACGAGCAGTACTTC.

The sample holds one count of this clone. The chain joins TRBV10-3 to TRBJ1-1; tentative D call: TRBD1 (5 bases). The CDR3 is made up of 14 amino acids. The V gene lost 2 bases and the J gene lost 0 bases, with 7 bases spanning the gap. Per germline, CDR1 ENHRY and CDR2 SYGVKD. CDR3 sequence reads: CAISEATVNTEAFF. Here the CDR3 DNA reads TGTGCCATCAGTGAGGCGACAGTGAACACTGAAGCTTTCTTT.

This chain links TRBV10-2 with TRBJ1-1; 8 bases are shared with TRBD1. The CDR3 covers 15 residues. Per germline, CDR1 WSHSY and CDR2 SAAADI. The V gene end was trimmed by 6 bases and the J gene end by 1 base; junction bases not matched to a gene: 7. The CDR3 loop is CASRVTGVSNTEAFF. The CDR3 DNA reads as TGCGCCAGCAGGGTGACAGGGGTCTCGAACACTGAAGCTTTCTTT.

The sample holds one count of this clone. The V gene is TRBV28, the J gene TRBJ2-3; 8 bases are a match to TRBD2. Germline V CDR1 and CDR2: MDHEN, SYDVKM. The V segment lost 6 bases and the J segment 1 base; nucleotides outside the gene matches: 9. The CDR3 length is 16 residues. As DNA, the CDR3 is TGTGCCAGCAGCCCTGCCGGGACTAGTGGCACAGATACGCAGTATTTT. Its protein product is CASSPAGTSGTDTQYF.

The chain joins TRBV14 to TRBJ2-3; 10 nucleotides align to TRBD2. The CDR3 covers 18 residues. Germline assignment: CDR1 SGHDN and CDR2 FVKESK. The ends lost 1 base at V and 6 bases at J; junction bases unmatched: 13. The CDR3 region has the DNA TGTGCCAGCAGCCAAGGCTCCGTAGCGGGGGGAAAAGGGGATACGCAGTATTTT. It encodes CASSQGSVAGGKGDTQYF.

The CDR3 protein is CASSLTGLMGPNTEAFF. CDR3 DNA: TGTGCCAGCAGCTTGACAGGGCTAATGGGTCCGAACACTGAAGCTTTCTTT. The V gene is TRBV5-6, the J gene TRBJ1-1, with D possibly matching TRBD1 (6 bases). In germline, CDR1 is SGHDT, CDR2 YYEEEE. This CDR3 comprises 17 residues. The germline V and J ends were trimmed by 1 base and 1 base, with 17 bases remaining between them. Complete variable domain (other parts from reference TRBV5-6 and TRBJ1-1): DAGVTQSPTHLIKTRGQQVTLRCSPKSGHDTVSWYQQALGQGPQFIFQYYEEEERQRGNFPDRFSGHQFPNYSSELNVNALLLGDSALYLCASSLTGLMGPNTEAFFGQGTRLTVV.

This clone was seen just once. The V gene is TRBV28, the J gene TRBJ2-7, with 13 bases identical to TRBD2. Germline lookup yields CDR1 MDHEN and CDR2 SYDVKM. V lost 4 bases, J lost 3 bases, and 3 bases stayed unmatched. CDR3 length: 15 residues. CDR3 residues: CASSSLAGGIYEQYF. As DNA, the CDR3 is TGTGCCAGCAGTTCACTAGCGGGAGGGATCTACGAGCAGTACTTC.